This T cell receptor (beta chain) was sequenced during a study of blood T cell repertoires in COVID-19 (TCRdb year 2020). The study in broad terms: Samples covering the acute and convalescent phases of COVID-19 were provided by collaborators in the United States, Italy and Spain. The prospective study material was composed of cDNA or gDNA derived from T cells, B-cell-depleted T cells, or PBMCs. Subjects who had been exposed to COVID-19, were actively infected with it, or had recovered from it provided the deeply sampled blood TCRbeta repertoires that made up the dataset. The repertoires were released in a freely available public database intended as a resource for research on the immune response to SARS-CoV-2. The samples were drawn from two sources: the first 160 participants of the ongoing ImmuneRACE study, and 950 to 1,500 subjects contributed by 6 global collaborators. Sample metadata almost always included a de-identified subject ID, COVID-19 status, age in years and sex. Where available, HLA class I and class II types were taken from metadata supplied by the sample provider and were not determined by assay-based typing. What the authors observed across the whole study: Clinical and demographic metadata were provided uncurated, with the amount varying by source and participant.

The immunoSEQ Assay, a bias-controlled multiplex PCR, was used to amplify TCRbeta CDR3 regions from genomic DNA. The study's own analysis went as follows. The number of nucleated cells in each sample was estimated from the amplification of reference gene primers within the assay. Sequence reads were collapsed and filtered to measure the absolute abundance of every unique TCRbeta CDR3 rearrangement. For each sample, productive Simpson clonality was calculated by taking the square root of Simpson's diversity index across productive rearrangements. TCRdb retrieved this table from immuneACCESS and kept in-frame rearrangements only. Not all clones are present; in checked studies, unresolved V genes account for under half, and no reason is known for the remainder. That table supplies the V and J calls and clone size; D and trimming were determined from the DNA. This sample gives fewer than 400,000 clones in total; 85% to 90% of them show up just once. Clones ranked in the top ten supply roughly 10% of the sample.

This clone has just one count. What antigen it recognizes has not been identified. Qualities for individual bases were not recorded, and no much larger clone is one base off. V loses 7 bases of germline sequence and J loses 2 bases, and the interval between the two ends is 17 bases. The CDR3 holds 15 amino acids from the cysteine to the phenylalanine. The retained sequence is limited to the CDR3, 45 bases, with the frame set at the first base. Reading the germline V gene gives CDR1 LGHNT and CDR2 FRNRAP. Participants in the prospective study were aged about 18 to 90 years, lived in about two dozen United States geographic areas, and enrolled through a virtual design. Cohort assignment in the prospective study relied on participant-reported clinical history from a screening survey and a study questionnaire. For ImmuneRACE Cohort 3, a participant was defined as recovered based on two consecutive negative NP/OP PCR tests, clearance by a healthcare professional, or resolution of symptoms. In the prospective study, mobile phlebotomists collected whole blood, serum and a nasopharyngeal or oropharyngeal swab from each participant. Prospective study participants could optionally give additional blood draws and questionnaires over an approximately two-month period. Before DNA extraction, prospective study blood samples were shipped either frozen or at room temperature.

The specimen was PBMCs or T cells enriched from blood (not recorded which). The receptor was derived from a woman between 50 and 59 years old who had recovered from COVID-19. The chain employs TRBV12-5 and TRBJ2-5; a tentative D match to TRBD2 spans 6 bases. CDR3 sequence: CASAGSGTRQETQYF. The DNA reads as follows: TGTGCTAGTGCCGGCTCAGGGACTCGTCAAGAGACCCAGTACTTC.